This T cell receptor (beta chain) stems from a study of T cells in localized non-small cell lung cancer. Trimming removed 6 bases at V and 6 bases at J, with 9 bases between. Germline CDR1 SNHLY, CDR2 FYNNEI. CDR3 size: 12 residues. TCRdb's table, derived via immunoSEQ multiplex PCR, lists solely in-frame clones and lacks some. The sample has almost 20,000 clones, 75% to 90% seen once. The sequence was collected from a man aged 35-69 years with stage I lung adenocarcinoma. The sample was peripheral blood, taken before any cancer treatment. This chain connects TRBV2 to TRBJ2-1; possibly TRBD1 or TRBD2 for D (5 bases each). The CDR3 spells CASRAGANEQFF. In nucleotides, the CDR3 is TGTGCCAGCAGGGCCGGGGCCAATGAGCAGTTCTTC.